This is a list of T cell receptor beta chains from one sample in a study of OX40 agonist ivuxolimab in advanced cancers. Method: immunoSEQ multiplex PCR; TCRdb's copy keeps in-frame clones and lacks some. The repertoire holds tens of thousands of clones, with roughly 89% as singletons. This material consisted of CD4+ or CD8+ T cells sorted from blood, taken in a trial of the OX40 agonist ivuxolimab. The receptors stem from an adult with an advanced solid tumor such as melanoma, head and neck, liver or kidney cancer. Each CDR3 is given with its conserved first and last residue. The D gene is left open where the match is weak. Clone size is not always given. Where it is, it says once, few, many or a class for expanded clones.

size	J	D	V	DNA	CDR3
once	TRBJ2-1	TRBD2	TRBV5-1	TGCGCCAGCAGCCGGGGACTAGCGGGAGATGGTGAGCAGTTCTTC	CASSRGLAGDGEQFF
.	TRBJ2-5	.	TRBV5-1	TGCGCCAGCAGCTTGCGGGAGACCCAGTACTTC	CASSLRETQYF
.	TRBJ2-3	.	TRBV7-2	TGTGCCAGCAGCTTAGTAGAAGGCGGGATTAGCACAGATACGCAGTATTTT	CASSLVEGGISTDTQYF
.	TRBJ1-6	TRBD1	TRBV19	TGTGCCAGTAGTATCGGGACAGGGGCTAGGCCCCTCCACTTT	CASSIGTGARPLHF
.	TRBJ1-5	TRBD1	TRBV7-2	TGTGCCAGCAGCTCCAATAGACAGGGGGTGGCTAATCAGCCCCAGCATTTT	CASSSNRQGVANQPQHF
.	TRBJ2-5	TRBD2	TRBV7-2	TGTGCCAGCAGCCCACCAGCCGCTGGCGGGGGGGCGGAGACCCAGTACTTC	CASSPPAAGGGAETQYF
once	TRBJ1-2	TRBD1	TRBV28	TGTGCCAGCAGTTTACTTGGACAGGGGAACTATGGCTACACCTTC	CASSLLGQGNYGYTF
once	TRBJ2-3	TRBD2	TRBV7-3	TGTGCCAGCAGCCCTCCGGGACTAGCGGGGGCAGGTACGCAGTATTTT	CASSPPGLAGAGTQYF
.	TRBJ2-2	.	TRBV5-1	TGCGCCAGCAGCCTAGGACTGGGGAACACCGGGGAGCTGTTTTTT	CASSLGLGNTGELFF
.	TRBJ1-6	.	TRBV28	TGTGCCAGCAGTTTATACAGGAACTCACCCCTCCACTTT	CASSLYRNSPLHF
once	TRBJ2-2	TRBD1	TRBV7-8	TGTGCCAGCAGCTTAAATCCCGGACAGGGTAACACCGGGGAGCTGTTTTTT	CASSLNPGQGNTGELFF
.	TRBJ1-2	.	TRBV27	TGTGCCAGCAGCCCGGGGGGGGCCTATGGCTACACCTTC	CASSPGGAYGYTF
once	TRBJ2-1	TRBD2	TRBV4-2	TGTGCCAGCAGTCTAGCGGGGGGGTACTACAATGAGCAGTTCTTC	CASSLAGGYYNEQFF
.	TRBJ1-6	.	TRBV6-1	TGTGCCAGCAGTGATGCCCCCTGGACATCGATGAGTTTT	CASSDAPWTSMSF
.	TRBJ2-7	TRBD2	TRBV7-2	TGTGCCAGCAGTCCGACTAGCGGCCGATACGAGCAGTACTTC	CASSPTSGRYEQYF
.	TRBJ2-3	TRBD1	TRBV11-3	TGTGCCAGCAGCTCCAGGACAGGGGCGGGAGATACGCAGTATTTT	CASSSRTGAGDTQYF
.	TRBJ2-3	.	TRBV5-1	TGCGCCAGCAGCCCGGACTTAGATACGCAGTATTTT	CASSPDLDTQYF
few	TRBJ2-7	TRBD1	TRBV7-2	TGTGCCATCACAGGGGGCTCTTACGAGCAGTACTTC	CAITGGSYEQYF
once	TRBJ1-1	.	TRBV6-5	TGTGCCAGCAGTTACCGCGGACAGCTCACTGAAGCTTTCTTT	CASSYRGQLTEAFF
few	TRBJ2-5	.	TRBV7-7	TGTGCCAGCAGCCTGGGGGCGGGAATGGGAGAGACCCAGTACTTC	CASSLGAGMGETQYF
.	TRBJ2-1	.	TRBV18	TGTGCCAGCTCACCGCAGGGTAGCCTGGGGCAGTTCTTC	CASSPQGSLGQFF
.	TRBJ2-7	.	TRBV7-3	TGTGCCAGCAGCTTAAGACCTTACGAGCAGTACTTC	CASSLRPYEQYF
.	TRBJ2-1	.	TRBV6-4	TGTGCCAGCAGTGACTCGAAAAACAATGAGCAGTTCTTC	CASSDSKNNEQFF
.	TRBJ2-2	.	TRBV5-6	TGTGCCAGCAGCTTCACCGGGGCTACCGGGGAGCTGTTTTTT	CASSFTGATGELFF
.	TRBJ2-7	.	TRBV28	TGTGCCAGCAGCTTGGACTCCTTAAACGAGCAGTACTTC	CASSLDSLNEQYF
.	TRBJ2-6	.	TRBV5-1	TGCGCCAGCAGCTTGGTAGGGTCTGGGGCCAACGTCCTGACTTTC	CASSLVGSGANVLTF
once	TRBJ2-7	.	TRBV27	TGTGCCAGCTCCCGCCAGGGCTACGAGCAGTACTTC	CASSRQGYEQYF
.	TRBJ2-5	TRBD2	TRBV14	TGTGCCAGCAGCCAAGATGGCCTAGCGGGTGCCCTTCAAGAGACCCAGTACTTC	CASSQDGLAGALQETQYF
.	TRBJ1-6	.	TRBV21-1	TGTGCCAGCAGGCTTATCGCCGTGCCAATATATAATTCACCCCTCCACTTT	CASRLIAVPIYNSPLHF
.	TRBJ2-3	TRBD2	TRBV2	TGTGCCAGCAGTGAAGTGCTAGCGGGAGTAACGCAGTATTTT	CASSEVLAGVTQYF
.	TRBJ2-3	.	TRBV7-9	TGTGCCAGTGGAGGGAACACAGATACGCAGTATTTT	CASGGNTDTQYF
.	TRBJ2-7	TRBD1	TRBV5-4	TGTGCCAGCAGCCCCGGGCCAGGGGGCTACGAGCAGTACTTC	CASSPGPGGYEQYF
.	TRBJ2-5	.	TRBV15	TGTGCCACCAGCACAGGACGGCGTACGTACTTC	CATSTGRRTYF
.	TRBJ2-7	.	TRBV9	TGTGCCAGCAGCGTAGGGCAGTTCAACGAGCAGTACTTC	CASSVGQFNEQYF
.	TRBJ2-7	TRBD1	TRBV19	TGTGCCAGTAGCACCGGGACAGGGGCCCACGAGCAGTACTTC	CASSTGTGAHEQYF
few	TRBJ1-3	.	TRBV9	TGTGCCAGCAGCGTAGAAGGGGCTGGAAACACCATATATTTT	CASSVEGAGNTIYF
once	TRBJ2-1	.	TRBV30	TGTGCCTGGAGTTCGCAGGGTTACAATGAGCAGTTCTTC	CAWSSQGYNEQFF
.	TRBJ2-1	.	TRBV19	TGTGCCAGTAGAAAGACTGGGGGCAATGAGCAGTTCTTC	CASRKTGGNEQFF
.	TRBJ1-3	.	TRBV15	TGTGCCACCAGCAGAGACCCGGGAAGCTCTGGAAACACCATATATTTT	CATSRDPGSSGNTIYF
.	TRBJ2-3	.	TRBV10-1	TGCGCCAGCAGTCCTCTGATGGGGGTAGCGCAGTATTTT	CASSPLMGVAQYF
.	TRBJ1-1	.	TRBV19	TGTGCCAGCCAGTCCCAGGGGTACTTTTCAAAGAACACTGAAGCTTTCTTT	CASQSQGYFSKNTEAFF
.	TRBJ2-3	TRBD2	TRBV4-2	TGTGCCAGCAGCCCCTTAGCGGGAGCTCCCGTGGGAGGCACAGATACGCAGTATTTT	CASSPLAGAPVGGTDTQYF
.	TRBJ1-1	.	TRBV18	TGTGCCAGCTCACCACGTGTCGGACCCATGAACACTGAAGCTTTCTTT	CASSPRVGPMNTEAFF